Described below is a single TCR beta chain sequence and its context. Its antigen is not known. Repertoires were generated with immunoSEQ multiplex PCR, while TCRdb's copy carries only in-frame clones and drops some. Among roughly 890,000 clones listed, about 91% were seen once. The naive CD8 fraction comprised CD45RO-negative cells positively selected for CCR7 and excluded terminally differentiated effector memory CD45RA+ cells. This sample was included in a study of shared clonotypes between healthy human individuals. Points from the study as a whole: Shared clonotypes across all four donors exceeded non-shared ones in generation probability.

The germline CDR1 and CDR2 sequences are SQVTM and ANQGSEA. This CDR3 comprises 13 residues. The ends were cut back, 5 bases at V and 2 bases at J, with 11 bases in the middle. Sequenced: naive CD8+ T cells sorted from blood. This TCR came from a man aged 25 to 40 in good health. The chain joins TRBV29-1 to TRBJ2-3; D is possibly TRBD2 (5 bases). In DNA form, the CDR3 reads TGCAGCGTTCCACTAGTTAACACAGATACGCAGTATTTT. Its translation is CSVPLVNTDTQYF.